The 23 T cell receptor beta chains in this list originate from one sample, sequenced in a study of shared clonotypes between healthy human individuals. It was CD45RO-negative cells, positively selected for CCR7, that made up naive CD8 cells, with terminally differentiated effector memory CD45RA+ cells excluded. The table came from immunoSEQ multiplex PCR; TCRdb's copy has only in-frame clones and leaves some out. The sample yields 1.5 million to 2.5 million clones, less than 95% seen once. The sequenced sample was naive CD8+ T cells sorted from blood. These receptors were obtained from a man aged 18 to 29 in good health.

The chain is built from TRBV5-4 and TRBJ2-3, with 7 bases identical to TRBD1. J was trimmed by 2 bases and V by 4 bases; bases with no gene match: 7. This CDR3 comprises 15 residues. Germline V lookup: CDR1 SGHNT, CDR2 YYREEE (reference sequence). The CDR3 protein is CASSGTGTVTDTQYF. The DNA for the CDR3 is TGTGCCAGCAGCGGAACCGGGACAGTCACAGATACGCAGTATTTT.

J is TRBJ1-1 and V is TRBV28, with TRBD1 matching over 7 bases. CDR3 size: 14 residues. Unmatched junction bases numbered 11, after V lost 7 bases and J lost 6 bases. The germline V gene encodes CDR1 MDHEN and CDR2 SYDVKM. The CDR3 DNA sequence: TGTGCCAGCATCATGTGGACAGGAGTAGCTGAAGCTTTCTTT. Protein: CASIMWTGVAEAFF.

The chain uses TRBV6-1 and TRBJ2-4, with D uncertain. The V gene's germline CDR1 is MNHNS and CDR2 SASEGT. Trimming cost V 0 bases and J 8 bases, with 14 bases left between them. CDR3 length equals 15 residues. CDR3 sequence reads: CASSEARVPADIQYF. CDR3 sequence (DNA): TGTGCCAGCAGTGAAGCTAGAGTCCCCGCGGACATTCAGTACTTC.

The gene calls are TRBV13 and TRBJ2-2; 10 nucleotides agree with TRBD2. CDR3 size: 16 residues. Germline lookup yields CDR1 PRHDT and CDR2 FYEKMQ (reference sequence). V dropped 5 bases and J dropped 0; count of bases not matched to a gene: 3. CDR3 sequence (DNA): TGTGCCAGCAGCCTCGGACTAGCGGCGAACACCGGGGAGCTGTTTTTT. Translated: CASSLGLAANTGELFF.

The CDR3 is CASSDRQGVDEQYF. CDR3 bases: TGTGCCAGCAGTGATAGACAGGGGGTAGACGAGCAGTACTTC. V and J are TRBV2 and TRBJ2-7; TRBD1 aligns across 9 bases. This CDR3 is 14 amino acids long. Germline-derived CDR1 and CDR2 are SNHLY and FYNNEI. The V segment lost 3 bases and the J segment 5 bases; nucleotides outside the gene matches: 5.

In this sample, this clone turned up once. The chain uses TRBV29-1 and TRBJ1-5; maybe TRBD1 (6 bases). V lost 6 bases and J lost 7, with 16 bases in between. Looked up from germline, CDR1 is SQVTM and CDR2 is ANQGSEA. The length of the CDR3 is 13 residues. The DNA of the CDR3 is TGCAGCGTGACCTTGGGGGCAGGGCAGCCCCAGCATTTT. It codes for CSVTLGAGQPQHF.

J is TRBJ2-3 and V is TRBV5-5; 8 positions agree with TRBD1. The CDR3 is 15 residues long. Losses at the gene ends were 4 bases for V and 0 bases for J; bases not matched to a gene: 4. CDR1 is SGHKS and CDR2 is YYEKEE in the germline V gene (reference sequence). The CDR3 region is CASSQGQASTDTQYF. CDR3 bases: TGTGCCAGCAGCCAGGGACAGGCTAGCACAGATACGCAGTATTTT.

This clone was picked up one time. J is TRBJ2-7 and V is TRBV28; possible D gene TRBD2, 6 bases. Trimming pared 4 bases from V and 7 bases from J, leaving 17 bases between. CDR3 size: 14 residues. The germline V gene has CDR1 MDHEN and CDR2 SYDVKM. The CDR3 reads CASSSVEVGGEQYF. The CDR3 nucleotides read TGTGCCAGCAGTTCAGTAGAGGTTGGGGGGGAGCAGTACTTC.

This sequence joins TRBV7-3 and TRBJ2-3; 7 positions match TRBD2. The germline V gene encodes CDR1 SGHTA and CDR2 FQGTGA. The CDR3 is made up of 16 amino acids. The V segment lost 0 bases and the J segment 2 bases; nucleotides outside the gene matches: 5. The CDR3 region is CASSLTSGGYTDTQYF. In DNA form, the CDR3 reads TGTGCCAGCAGCTTAACGTCCGGGGGGTACACAGATACGCAGTATTTT.

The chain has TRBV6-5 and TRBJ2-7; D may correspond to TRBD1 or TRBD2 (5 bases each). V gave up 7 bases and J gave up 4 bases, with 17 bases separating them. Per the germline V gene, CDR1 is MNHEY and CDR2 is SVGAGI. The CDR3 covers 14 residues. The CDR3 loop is CASTSGTTDYEQYF. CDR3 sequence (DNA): TGTGCCAGCACCTCCGGGACCACAGATTACGAGCAGTACTTC.

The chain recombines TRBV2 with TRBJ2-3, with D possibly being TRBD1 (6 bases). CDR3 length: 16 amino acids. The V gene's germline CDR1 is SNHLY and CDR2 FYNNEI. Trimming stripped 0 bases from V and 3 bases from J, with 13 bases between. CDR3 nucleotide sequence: TGTGCCAGCAGTGAAGCGCTGGCAGGGGAAACAGATACGCAGTATTTT. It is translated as CASSEALAGETDTQYF.

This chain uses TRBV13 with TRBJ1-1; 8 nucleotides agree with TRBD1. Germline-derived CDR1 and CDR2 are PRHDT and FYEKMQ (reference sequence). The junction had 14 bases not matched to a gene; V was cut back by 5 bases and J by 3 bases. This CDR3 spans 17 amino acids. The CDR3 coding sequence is TGTGCCAGCAGCCTACCAGGGGGCCGGGATTGGTACACTGAAGCTTTCTTT. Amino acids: CASSLPGGRDWYTEAFF.

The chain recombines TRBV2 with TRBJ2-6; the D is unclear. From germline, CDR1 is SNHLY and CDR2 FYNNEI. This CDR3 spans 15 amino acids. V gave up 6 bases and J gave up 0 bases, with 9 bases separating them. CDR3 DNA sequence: TGTGCCAGCAGGACGGACCTCTCTGGGGCCAACGTCCTGACTTTC. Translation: CASRTDLSGANVLTF.

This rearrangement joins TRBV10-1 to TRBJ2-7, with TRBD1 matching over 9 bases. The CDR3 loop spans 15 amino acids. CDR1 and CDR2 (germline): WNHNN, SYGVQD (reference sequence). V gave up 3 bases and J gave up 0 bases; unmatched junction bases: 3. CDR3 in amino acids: CASSEGQGNSYEQYF. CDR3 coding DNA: TGCGCCAGCAGTGAAGGACAGGGGAACTCCTACGAGCAGTACTTC.

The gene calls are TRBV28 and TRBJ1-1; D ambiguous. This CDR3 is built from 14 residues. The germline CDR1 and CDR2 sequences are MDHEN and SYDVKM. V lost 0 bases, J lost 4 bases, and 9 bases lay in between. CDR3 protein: CASSLWGDGTEAFF. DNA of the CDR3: TGTGCCAGCAGTTTATGGGGCGACGGCACTGAAGCTTTCTTT.

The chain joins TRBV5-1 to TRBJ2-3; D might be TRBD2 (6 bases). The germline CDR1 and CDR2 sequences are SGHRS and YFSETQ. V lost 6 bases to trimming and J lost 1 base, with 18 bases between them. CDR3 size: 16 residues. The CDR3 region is CASTPGVFSGTDTQYF. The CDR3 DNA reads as TGCGCCAGCACTCCGGGGGTCTTCAGCGGCACAGATACGCAGTATTTT.

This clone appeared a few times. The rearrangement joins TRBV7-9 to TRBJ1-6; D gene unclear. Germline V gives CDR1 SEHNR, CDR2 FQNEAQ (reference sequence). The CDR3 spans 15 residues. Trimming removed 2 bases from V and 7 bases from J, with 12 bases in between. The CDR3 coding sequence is TGTGCCAGCAGCTTAAGCACAGTGCAGAATTCACCCCTCCACTTT. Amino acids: CASSLSTVQNSPLHF.

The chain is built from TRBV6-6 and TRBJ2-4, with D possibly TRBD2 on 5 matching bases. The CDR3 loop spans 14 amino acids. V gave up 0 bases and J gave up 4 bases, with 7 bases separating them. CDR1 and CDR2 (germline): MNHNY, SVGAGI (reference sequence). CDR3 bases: TGTGCCAGCAGTTACTCAGAGGGTAAAAACATTCAGTACTTC. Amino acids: CASSYSEGKNIQYF.

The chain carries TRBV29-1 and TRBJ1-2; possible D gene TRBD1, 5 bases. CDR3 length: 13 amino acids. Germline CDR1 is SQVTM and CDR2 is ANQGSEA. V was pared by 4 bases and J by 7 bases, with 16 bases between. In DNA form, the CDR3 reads TGCAGCGTTGTTGGGCAGGGCCCGCCTGGCTACACCTTC. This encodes CSVVGQGPPGYTF.

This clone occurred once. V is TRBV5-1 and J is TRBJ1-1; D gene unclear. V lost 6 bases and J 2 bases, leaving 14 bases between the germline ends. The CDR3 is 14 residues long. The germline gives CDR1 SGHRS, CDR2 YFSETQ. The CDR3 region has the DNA TGCGCCAGCAAAGGAGGTGTAGACAACACTGAAGCTTTCTTT. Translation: CASKGGVDNTEAFF.

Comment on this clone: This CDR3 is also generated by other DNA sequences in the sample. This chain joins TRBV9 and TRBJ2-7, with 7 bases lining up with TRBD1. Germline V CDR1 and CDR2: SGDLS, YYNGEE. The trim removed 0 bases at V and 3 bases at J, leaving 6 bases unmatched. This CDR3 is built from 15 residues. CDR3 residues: CASSVDGDSSYEQYF. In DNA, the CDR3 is TGTGCCAGCAGCGTAGACGGGGACAGCAGCTACGAGCAGTACTTC. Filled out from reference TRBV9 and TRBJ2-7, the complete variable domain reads DSGVTQTPKHLITATGQRVTLRCSPRSGDLSVYWYQQSLDQGLQFLIQYYNGEERAKGNILERFSAQQFPDLHSELNLSSLELGDSALYFCASSVDGDSSYEQYFGPGTRLTVT.

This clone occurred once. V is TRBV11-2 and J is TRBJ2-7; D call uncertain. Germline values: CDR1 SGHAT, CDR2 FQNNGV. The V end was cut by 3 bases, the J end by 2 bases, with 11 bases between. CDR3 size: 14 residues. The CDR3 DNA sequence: TGTGCCAGCAGCTTCGTAGGGCCGACCTACGAGCAGTACTTC. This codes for CASSFVGPTYEQYF.

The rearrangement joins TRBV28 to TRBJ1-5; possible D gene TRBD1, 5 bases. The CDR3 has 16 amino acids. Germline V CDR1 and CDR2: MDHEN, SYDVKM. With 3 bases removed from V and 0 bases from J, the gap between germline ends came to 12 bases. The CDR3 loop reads CASSLGQPYSNQPQHF. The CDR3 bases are TGTGCCAGCAGTTTGGGGCAGCCCTATAGCAATCAGCCCCAGCATTTT.